This T cell receptor (beta chain) was documented in a study of OX40 agonist ivuxolimab in advanced cancers. The CDR3 extends over 16 amino acids. V lost 4 bases, J lost 4 bases, and 16 bases lay in between. From germline, CDR1 is KGHSH and CDR2 LQKENI. This table comes from immunoSEQ multiplex PCR, and its TCRdb copy is limited to in-frame clones, with some not included. The table includes more than 45,000 clones, less than 85% detected once. The cohort excluded patients with autoimmune disease history or systemic immunosuppression. Peripheral blood came from all dose cohorts at three timepoints. The input for sequencing was CD4+ or CD8+ T cells sorted from blood, taken in a trial of the OX40 agonist ivuxolimab. This clonotype was sampled from an adult with an advanced solid tumor such as melanoma, head and neck, liver or kidney cancer. The gene calls are TRBV18 and TRBJ1-4; D possibly corresponds to TRBD1 (6 bases). In nucleotides, the CDR3 is TGTGCCAGCTCACAGAACAGGGAGGTGATTAATGAAAAACTGTTTTTT. This gives the protein CASSQNREVINEKLFF.